This T cell receptor (beta chain) was retrieved from a study of blood T cell repertoires in COVID-19. Profiled with immunoSEQ multiplex PCR; TCRdb holds only in-frame clones, not every one. The sample shows around 290,000 clones, around 86% of them seen only once. Looked up from germline, CDR1 is GTSNPN and CDR2 is SVGIG (reference sequence). The V and J ends lost 8 bases and 4 bases, in that order; junction bases with no gene match: 8. The CDR3 has 14 amino acids. This chain uses TRBV30 with TRBJ2-6, with 7 bases matching TRBD1. The TCR was taken from a woman aged 18-35 years who had recovered from COVID-19. The sequencing input was PBMCs or T cells enriched from blood (not recorded which). In DNA, the CDR3 is TGTGCCACCCAGGGGGAATCCGGGGCCAACGTCCTGACTTTC. Its protein is CATQGESGANVLTF. The variable domain in full, completed from reference TRBV30 and TRBJ2-6, reads SQTIHQWPATLVQPVGSPLSLECTVEGTSNPNLYWYRQAAGRGLQLLFYSVGIGQISSEVPQNLSASRPQDRQFILSSKKLLLSDSGFYLCATQGESGANVLTFGAGSRLTVL.